This T cell receptor beta chain was captured in a study of blood T cell repertoires in COVID-19 (TCRdb year 2020). In the study overall: Samples covering the acute and convalescent phases of COVID-19 were provided by collaborators in the United States, Italy and Spain. The material from the prospective study consisted of cDNA or gDNA derived from T cells, B-cell-depleted T cells, or PBMCs. Deeply sampled blood TCRbeta repertoires from subjects exposed to, actively infected with, or recovered from COVID-19 were included in the dataset. A freely available public database, intended as a resource for researchers studying the immune response to SARS-CoV-2, is where the repertoires were released. The samples were drawn from the first 160 participants of the ongoing ImmuneRACE study and from 950 to 1,500 subjects provided by 6 global collaborators. A de-identified subject ID, COVID-19 status, age in years and sex were almost always included in the sample metadata. HLA class I and class II types, where available, came from metadata supplied by the sample provider rather than from assay-based typing. Overall study outcomes, separate from this receptor: How much clinical and demographic metadata was included differed by source and by participant, and the metadata was provided uncurated.

This clone was counted once. There is no known antigen for this receptor. No base qualities exist here, and no much larger clone lies one base off it. Whole blood was collected in K2EDTA tubes by collaborating institutions according to the institutions' own protocols. For TCRbeta analysis, collaborators shipped samples in one of three forms: frozen whole blood, isolated PBMCs, or DNA extracted from either of those sample types. TCRbeta CDR3 regions were amplified from genomic DNA by means of the immunoSEQ Assay, a bias-controlled multiplex PCR. For the original study's pipeline: Nucleated cell counts per sample were estimated from amplification of reference gene primers within the assay. Sequence reads were collapsed and filtered to measure the absolute abundance of every unique TCRbeta CDR3 rearrangement. Productive Simpson clonality was computed per sample as the square root of Simpson's diversity index over productive rearrangements. TCRdb re-hosts the immuneACCESS table, in-frame sequences only. Its copies lack some clones; in the studies checked, an unresolved V gene accounts for under half of them, and the cause for the rest is not known. Clonal size and the V and J genes are those of that table, whereas D and trimming came from the DNA. The sample data list about 59,000 clones, and approximately 85% of these were observed just once. About a sixth of the sample goes to the ten largest clones.

The source material was peripheral blood. The clonotype originates from a human donor in a cohort sampled during active COVID-19.

CDR3 region: CASSPSSGGAGVLNEQFF. The DNA is as follows: TGTGCCAGCTCACCAAGTAGCGGGGGGGCCGGAGTGTTAAATGAGCAGTTCTTC. Recombination linked TRBV18 to TRBJ2-1, with 11 bases in between that match TRBD2. V trim: 2 bases; J trim: 7 bases; unmatched bases: 13. From the cysteine through the phenylalanine, the CDR3 covers 18 amino acids. Only the CDR3 DNA is retained, 54 bases long and in frame from the first base. The CDR1 and CDR2 encoded by the germline V gene are KGHSH and LQKENI.